This entry is about one T cell receptor (beta chain). As yet, its antigen is unknown. PBMC were collected before vaccination, two weeks after the third vaccination, and at progression. The data were produced by immunoSEQ multiplex PCR, yet TCRdb's version contains in-frame clones alone and is incomplete. Of fewer than 85,000 clones in the sample, under 90% were seen once. CDR3 length: 16 amino acids. Germline V gives CDR1 SGHVS, CDR2 FQNEAQ. V lost 0 bases to trimming and J lost 7 bases; unmatched junction nucleotides: 9. This entry belongs to a study of glioma-infiltrating T cells after dendritic cell vaccination. Study conclusions and caveats: Patients with more pretreatment TILs had longer time to progression and survival.

The chain combines TRBV7-8 with TRBJ1-1; 9 bases are shared with TRBD1. This receptor was taken from a human donor with glioblastoma. The sample was blood, taken before dendritic cell vaccination. The CDR3, as DNA: TGTGCCAGCAGCTTAGCCGCCGGGACAGGGAGAGGTGAAGCTTTCTTT. Its protein is CASSLAAGTGRGEAFF.